This TCR beta chain came from a study of cytomegalovirus exposure and HLA in healthy donors. Broader study findings: The classifier reportedly diagnosed cytomegalovirus status with high specificity and sensitivity.

Both 60 Vbeta primers and 13 Jbeta primers went into the PCR. Using immunoSEQ multiplex PCR, the repertoire was profiled, and TCRdb retains in-frame clones only, with some absent. The sample comprises 95,000 to 150,000 clones, around 76% of which are singletons, and approximately 28% rests with the top ten. Comments on this clone: Its antigen remains unknown.

V shed 2 bases, J shed 1 base, and the junction held 2 bases outside the gene matches. The CDR3 runs to 16 residues. Germline CDR1 KGHSH, CDR2 LQKENI. The rearrangement links TRBV18 to TRBJ1-4, with TRBD1 matching 9 bases. Material: PBMCs. The source of this sequence is a man aged 55 to 69 in good health and CMV-seropositive. CDR3 loop: CASSPWTGETNEKLFF. The DNA of the CDR3 is TGTGCCAGCTCACCATGGACAGGGGAAACTAATGAAAAACTGTTTTTT.